This TCR beta chain was identified during a study of human T cells and chemical hapten exposure. Study-level background: Slight volume differences across pooled libraries mainly accounted for varying per-sample TCR yields.

It was unfractionated whole blood from which total RNA was extracted. Authors' data handling: Sampled TCR counts reached a median of around 89,000 per sample, with values ranging from about 20,000 to 700,000. TCRdb re-analysed the 5' RACE reads in MiXCR, keeping a single row per CDR3 protein. The V and J calls were not made by the authors but by TCRdb's processing. The sample has about 140,000 distinct CDR3 sequences, 4.1% seen once. This clonotype was counted many times. This CDR3 has 12 residues. V was pared by 0 bases and J by 14 bases, with 14 bases between. The germline V gene encodes CDR1 SGHRS and CDR2 YFSETQ.

This sequence joins TRBV5-1 and TRBJ1-2; a weak D match, TRBD1 (6 bases). The sequence came from a female donor in good health. This chain's CDR3 is CASSLVSGGLTF. CDR3 in DNA: TGCGCCAGCAGCTTGGTATCCGGGGGGCTAACCTTC.